This T cell receptor (beta chain) is drawn from a study of tumor-infiltrating lymphocytes in primary liver carcinoma. Germline assignment: CDR1 MNHNY and CDR2 SVGAGI (reference sequence). There are 12 residues in the CDR3. The researchers produced TCR beta cDNA from around 500 ng total RNA with a constant-region primer. A slightly modified ARM-PCR protocol with three nested multiplex PCR rounds produced these TCR beta libraries. Use of TRBV1-TRBV30 forward primers with a C-beta reverse primer characterized the first two PCR rounds, which lasted 10 cycles each. TCRdb itself ran the multiplex PCR reads through MiXCR, one entry per CDR3 protein. Of about 75,000 distinct CDR3 sequences listed, approximately 70% were seen once; the top ten hold roughly 28%. Co-extraction yielded RNA and DNA from roughly 20-30 mg of unsorted bulk tissue. Note on this clonotype: The junction departs from the called germline gene at one end, perhaps through a read error.

The TCR sequence derives from a middle-aged man with primary liver carcinoma and hepatitis B virus infection. Sequencing used tumor-adjacent normal liver tissue. The J gene is TRBJ1-4, the V gene TRBV6-6; D not certain. The CDR3 DNA sequence: TGTGCCAGCAGGCTGACAAGTGAAAAACTGGTTTTT. The encoded protein is CASRLTSEKLVF.